This T cell receptor beta chain comes out of a study of blood T cells in healthy people across ages. Points from the study as a whole: TCR beta diversity correlated strongly with naive T cell percentage. Greater diversity and more naive CD4+ cells were seen in long-lived donors than in aged donors. Estimated diversity, derived from one million T cells, was regarded as an underestimate.

In its sample, this clonotype was seen once. Its antigen is as yet unknown. The CDR3 runs to 17 residues. The V gene lost 2 bases and the J gene lost 3 bases, with 19 bases spanning the gap. Per the germline V gene, CDR1 is SGDLS and CDR2 is YYNGEE. Each individual donor underwent a draw of approximately 10 milliliters of peripheral blood. A J-beta primer mix and a sample-barcoded 5' primer were used in a second PCR of about 6 to 12 cycles. Via MiXCR, TCRdb re-called the 5' RACE reads, giving one row per CDR3 protein. The sample shows fewer than 700,000 distinct CDR3 sequences, less than 60% of them seen only once.

The sequence was obtained from a man older than 75 in good health. The material sequenced was blood. This rearrangement joins TRBV9 to TRBJ2-3, with D possibly TRBD2 on 6 matching bases. The CDR3 region has the DNA TGTGCCAGCAGCGTGACAACACTAGCTGGAAGAACAGATACGCAGTATTTT. It is translated as CASSVTTLAGRTDTQYF.